The 9 T cell receptor beta chains below come from one sample, sequenced in a study of metastatic and nonmetastatic thyroid tumors. With MiXCR, TCRdb reprocessed the PCR reads. The sample shows over 15,000 clones, 34% of them seen only once. No patient received treatment before thyroid surgery. Sequencing was done on a sample of tumor tissue. The origin of the receptors is a female donor with papillary thyroid cancer or a benign thyroid nodule (not recorded which). Some clones in this sample may be carry-over from other donors' samples.

Here the CDR3 DNA reads TGTGCCAGCAGTTACGGACTGGGCAATGAGCAGTTCTTC. Translation gives CASSYGLGNEQFF. The genes are TRBV6-2 or TRBV6-3 and TRBJ2-1, with D perhaps matching TRBD2 (5 bases). Germline CDR1 reads MNHEY; CDR2 reads SVGEGT. The CDR3 extends over 13 amino acids. Between the trimmed V and J ends, which lost 2 bases and 6 bases, there was a span of 8 bases.

This clone was counted many times. Other DNA sequences in the same sample also yield this CDR3. The chain employs TRBV3-1 and TRBJ1-1; D not certain. The germline CDR1 and CDR2 sequences are LGHDT and YNNKEL (reference sequence). V was cut by 1 base and J by 5 bases, with 8 bases left in between. This CDR3 contains 13 residues. The CDR3 DNA sequence: TGTGCCAGCAGCCAAGGTCCGGGGACTGAAGCTTTCTTT. Protein: CASSQGPGTEAFF.

V is TRBV11-2 and J is TRBJ2-1; perhaps D is TRBD1 or TRBD2 (6 bases each). CDR1 is SGHAT and CDR2 is FQNNGV in the germline V gene. V lost 5 bases to trimming and J lost 7 bases, with 21 bases between them. The length of the CDR3 is 16 residues. The CDR3 protein is CASSDPFGKGGNEQFF. Here the CDR3 DNA reads TGTGCCAGCAGCGACCCCTTTGGGAAGGGGGGAAATGAGCAGTTCTTC.

This clone was observed a few times. V gene TRBV2 combines with J gene TRBJ2-1, with D tentatively TRBD1 (5 bases). The germline V gene encodes CDR1 SNHLY and CDR2 FYNNEI. V was trimmed by 2 bases and J by 8 bases, leaving 13 bases between them. There are 14 residues in the CDR3. As DNA, the CDR3 is TGTGCCAGCAGTGAACTTGGCAGCAGGGATGAGCAGTTCTTC. It yields the protein CASSELGSRDEQFF.

In its sample, this clone was seen a few times. The V and J genes are TRBV12-5 and TRBJ2-1; 8 positions agree with TRBD2. Germline V gene lookup returns CDR1 LGHNT and CDR2 FRNRAP. V lost 1 base to trimming and J lost 7 bases; unmatched junction nucleotides: 6. The CDR3 extends over 15 amino acids. CDR3 loop: CASGLEPGGANEQFF. The DNA of the CDR3 is TGTGCTAGTGGTTTGGAACCCGGGGGGGCGAATGAGCAGTTCTTC.

This clone is medium-sized (0.01 to 0.1%) within its sample. Written as DNA, the CDR3 is TGCGCCAGCAGCCTGTCCGGACAGGGGAGCGAGCAGTACTTC. The encoded protein is CASSLSGQGSEQYF. The V gene is TRBV10-2, the J gene TRBJ2-7; 9 bases line up with TRBD1. Germline-derived CDR1 and CDR2 are WSHSY and SAAADI. This CDR3 has 14 residues. The V and J ends lost 6 bases and 6 bases, in that order; junction bases with no gene match: 9.

The rearrangement joins TRBV7-9 to TRBJ2-7; D might be TRBD1 (6 bases). This CDR3 region has 15 residues. Trimming shortened V by 3 bases and J by 3 bases, and 15 bases separated the two germline ends. The germline V gene has CDR1 SEHNR and CDR2 FQNEAQ (reference sequence). The CDR3 sequence is CASSFGSGHHYEQYF. The DNA of the CDR3 is TGTGCCAGCAGCTTTGGTTCGGGACATCACTACGAGCAGTACTTC.

This clone is medium-sized. J is TRBJ1-2 and V is TRBV5-1, with D tentatively TRBD1 (5 bases). Trimming stripped 4 bases from V and 8 bases from J, with 15 bases between. Germline assignment: CDR1 SGHRS and CDR2 YFSETQ. CDR3 size: 13 residues. CDR3 in DNA: TGCGCCAGCAGCACGGGACTTCAGGGCGGCTACACCTTC. Protein: CASSTGLQGGYTF.

By proportion, this clone is medium-sized. The V gene is TRBV2, the J gene TRBJ2-1, with 13 bases fitting TRBD2. The ends lost 7 bases at V and 4 bases at J; junction bases unmatched: 4. Looked up from germline, CDR1 is SNHLY and CDR2 is FYNNEI. This CDR3 spans 15 amino acids. The CDR3 reads CASKTGLAGYNEQFF. The CDR3 DNA reads TGTGCCAGCAAAACGGGACTAGCGGGATACAATGAGCAGTTCTTC.